These 17 T cell receptor beta chains came from one sample sequenced in a study of shared clonotypes between healthy human individuals. It was CD45RO-negative cells, positively selected for CCR7, that made up naive CD8 cells, with terminally differentiated effector memory CD45RA+ cells excluded. Clones were sequenced by immunoSEQ multiplex PCR, and TCRdb holds only the in-frame ones, with some missing. The table has about 580,000 clones, 95% to 98% seen once. Sequenced sample: naive CD8+ T cells sorted from blood. The origin of the receptors is a man aged 25-40 years in good health.

The CDR3 protein is CASSLDPGFSGNTIYF. As DNA, the CDR3 is TGTGCCAGCAGCTTAGATCCAGGGTTTTCTGGAAACACCATATATTTT. This sequence joins TRBV11-2 and TRBJ1-3; D perhaps matches TRBD1 (5 bases). This CDR3 has 16 residues. Deletions cut 0 bases from V and 1 base from J, with 10 bases between. CDR1 is SGHAT and CDR2 is FQNNGV in the germline V gene.

The V and J genes are TRBV7-6 and TRBJ2-1, with D possibly being TRBD2 (6 bases). Trimming stripped 5 bases from V and 3 bases from J, with 11 bases between. The germline V gene encodes CDR1 SGHVS and CDR2 FNYEAQ. The CDR3 consists of 14 residues. The DNA of the CDR3 is TGTGCCAGCAGCACCGCGGGACTCTACAATGAGCAGTTCTTC. Amino acid sequence: CASSTAGLYNEQFF.

The chain carries TRBV9 and TRBJ1-5, with D unresolved. CDR1 and CDR2 from the germline V gene are SGDLS and YYNGEE. V was shortened by 0 bases and J by 7 bases, with 11 bases between the two germline ends. The CDR3 is 14 amino acids. The chain's CDR3 is CASSVAQVGQPQHF. The CDR3 DNA sequence: TGTGCCAGCAGCGTAGCCCAGGTCGGGCAGCCCCAGCATTTT.

The CDR3 loop reads CASRTLVTLTYITDTQYF. For the CDR3, the DNA is TGTGCCAGCAGAACCCTTGTAACCCTTACCTATATCACAGATACGCAGTATTTT. The V gene is TRBV7-6, the J gene TRBJ2-3; D is undetermined. This CDR3 is built from 18 residues. Germline CDR1 reads SGHVS; CDR2 reads FNYEAQ. V lost 6 bases to trimming and J lost 2 bases, with 24 bases between them.

The chain recombines TRBV28 with TRBJ2-3; no clear D. Germline CDR1 and CDR2: MDHEN and SYDVKM. V gave up 5 bases and J gave up 0 bases, with 12 bases separating them. The CDR3 covers 15 residues. The CDR3 protein is CASSILGSSTDTQYF. The CDR3 DNA reads TGTGCCAGCAGTATCCTCGGATCAAGCACAGATACGCAGTATTTT.

The chain is built from TRBV13 and TRBJ1-1; D gene uncertain. Germline CDR1 and CDR2: PRHDT and FYEKMQ (reference sequence). The V end lost 3 bases, the J end lost 0 bases, and 8 bases lay between the germline ends. This CDR3 comprises 14 residues. Here the CDR3 DNA reads TGTGCCAGCAGCTTCCCATCCATGAACACTGAAGCTTTCTTT. Translating gives CASSFPSMNTEAFF.

This chain joins TRBV19 and TRBJ2-7; weak D call: TRBD1 (5 bases). The CDR3 is made up of 13 amino acids. Trimming left V 5 bases short and J 2 bases short, with 10 bases between. CDR1 is LNHDA and CDR2 is SQIVND in the germline V gene (reference sequence). The CDR3 loop reads CASSLSGTYEQYF. The CDR3 DNA sequence: TGTGCCAGTAGTCTATCAGGGACCTACGAGCAGTACTTC. Complete variable domain (other parts from reference TRBV19 and TRBJ2-7): DGGITQSPKYLFRKEGQNVTLSCEQNLNHDAMYWYRQDPGQGLRLIYYSQIVNDFQKGDIAEGYSVSREKKESFPLTVTSAQKNPTAFYLCASSLSGTYEQYFGPGTRLTVT.

This clone appeared a single time. The J gene is TRBJ2-7, the V gene TRBV19; TRBD2 might be the D (6 bases). V was cut by 5 bases and J by 2 bases, with 13 bases left in between. CDR1 LNHDA and CDR2 SQIVND come from the germline V gene (reference sequence). The CDR3 has 14 residues. The CDR3 coding sequence is TGTGCCAGTAGTGGGACGGGAGCGGCCTACGAGCAGTACTTC. Translation gives CASSGTGAAYEQYF.

This chain uses TRBV7-9 with TRBJ2-2, with D uncertain. The CDR3 extends over 16 amino acids. Germline CDR1 SEHNR, CDR2 FQNEAQ (reference sequence). Trimming stripped 2 bases from V and 1 base from J, with 11 bases between. CDR3: CASSLNSIVNTGELFF. The CDR3 nucleotides read TGTGCCAGCAGCTTAAATTCCATTGTGAACACCGGGGAGCTGTTTTTT.

This rearrangement joins TRBV5-1 to TRBJ1-2, with D perhaps TRBD1 (5 bases). V was pared by 3 bases and J by 6 bases, with 9 bases between. In germline, CDR1 is SGHRS, CDR2 YFSETQ. This CDR3 has 12 residues. CDR3 sequence reads: CASSSDSHGYTF. Here the CDR3 DNA reads TGCGCCAGCAGCTCCGACAGCCATGGCTACACCTTC.

This sequence joins TRBV7-2 and TRBJ2-3; tentative D call: TRBD1 (5 bases). Germline V lookup: CDR1 SGHTA, CDR2 FQGNSA. The CDR3 runs to 16 residues. Deletions cut 8 bases from V and 4 bases from J, with 22 bases between. In DNA, the CDR3 is TGTGCCAGCGCCTATAGCACAGGTCTAGTAGCAGATACGCAGTATTTT. Protein sequence: CASAYSTGLVADTQYF.

The rearrangement joins TRBV27 to TRBJ2-7; 8 bases agree with TRBD2. V gave up 5 bases and J gave up 2 bases; unmatched junction bases: 8. The CDR3 length is 15 residues. Germline loops: CDR1 MNHEY, CDR2 SMNVEV (reference sequence). In DNA, the CDR3 is TGTGCCAGCAGTCAACTAGCGGAGATTCCCTACGAGCAGTACTTC. This sequence encodes CASSQLAEIPYEQYF.

The chain carries TRBV27 and TRBJ2-7; the D call may be TRBD1 or TRBD2 (5 bases each). This CDR3 contains 14 residues. Trimming took 2 bases from V and 3 from J, leaving 11 bases between them. The V gene's germline CDR1 is MNHEY and CDR2 SMNVEV (reference sequence). The CDR3 DNA reads TGTGCCAGCAGTTTACAGGGACCAAACTACGAGCAGTACTTC. Encoded protein: CASSLQGPNYEQYF.

The chain links TRBV5-4 to TRBJ2-1, with 7 bases that match TRBD1. The CDR3 sequence is 15 residues long. CDR1 is SGHNT and CDR2 is YYREEE in the germline V gene (reference sequence). V shed 4 bases, J shed 8 bases, and the junction held 12 bases outside the gene matches. The CDR3 is CASSRQGDPTDEQFF. DNA for the CDR3: TGTGCCAGCAGCCGCCAGGGGGACCCCACCGATGAGCAGTTCTTC.

V usage is TRBV11-2 and J usage is TRBJ2-5; TRBD1 is a possible D gene (6 bases). V dropped 5 bases and J dropped 1 base, with 11 bases sitting between them. The CDR3 runs to 14 residues. The V gene's germline CDR1 is SGHAT and CDR2 FQNNGV. CDR3 amino acids: CASSNTGTQETQYF. In nucleotides, the CDR3 is TGTGCCAGCAGCAACACAGGGACCCAAGAGACCCAGTACTTC.

The genes are TRBV7-2 and TRBJ1-3, with D unclear. CDR1 and CDR2 (germline): SGHTA, FQGNSA. V was pared by 5 bases and J by 0 bases, with 23 bases between. The CDR3 has 19 amino acids. DNA of the CDR3: TGTGCCAGCAGCCACCTGCCTCTCTCTAGCCCCTCCTCTGGAAACACCATATATTTT. Translation: CASSHLPLSSPSSGNTIYF.

This clone showed up just once. The chain uses TRBV27 and TRBJ2-7; D remains unclear. The V and J ends lost 5 bases and 2 bases respectively, with 25 bases between them. The germline V gene has CDR1 MNHEY and CDR2 SMNVEV (reference sequence). This CDR3 has 18 residues. CDR3 nucleotides: TGTGCCAGCAGTCCAAACCCTACGGGCGTTTCTCCCCCCTACGAGCAGTACTTC. This encodes CASSPNPTGVSPPYEQYF.